Listed below are T cell receptor beta chains from one sample, sequenced in a study of Ad26.COV2.S vaccination and SARS-CoV-2 variants. Method: immunoSEQ multiplex PCR; TCRdb's copy keeps in-frame clones and lacks some. This sample carries 380,000 or so clones, about 86% of them seen once, and the ten largest clones take roughly 10%. The sample consisted of peripheral blood, taken in a trial of Ad26.COV2.S vaccine versus placebo. These TCRs come from a person aged 18-65 years who received the Ad26.COV2.S COVID-19 vaccine or a placebo. The CDR3 runs from the conserved cysteine through the conserved F or W. The order of the fields is D gene, V gene, J gene, clone size, CDR3 protein, CDR3 DNA. The D gene is left open where the match is weak. Clone size is given for some rows only: seen once, a few or many times, or a class if the clone is expanded.

NA	TRBV12-3/TRBV12-4	TRBJ1-1	once	CASSIPRETEAFF	TGTGCCAGCAGCATACCGAGGGAGACTGAAGCTTTCTTT
TRBD1	TRBV3-1/TRBV3-2	TRBJ2-1	NA	CASSRGTGLVSTSNEQFF	TGTGCCAGCAGCCGAGGGACAGGCTTGGTATCAACCTCGAATGAGCAGTTCTTC
NA	TRBV7-5	TRBJ2-1	NA	CARSLEGSRGNEQFF	TGTGCCAGAAGCTTAGAAGGGTCCCGAGGCAATGAGCAGTTCTTC
NA	TRBV19	TRBJ1-2	NA	CASSFADGGNYGYTF	TGTGCCAGTAGTTTTGCGGACGGGGGGAACTATGGCTACACCTTC
NA	TRBV28	TRBJ1-2	NA	CASSGGGFGYTF	TGTGCCAGCAGCGGGGGAGGGTTTGGCTACACCTTC
TRBD1	TRBV2	TRBJ1-5	NA	CASSEVAGGRQPQHF	TGTGCCAGCAGTGAAGTGGCAGGGGGCAGGCAGCCCCAGCATTTT
NA	TRBV24-1	TRBJ1-2	once	CATSDYRNGYTF	TGTGCCACCAGTGATTACAGGAATGGCTACACCTTC
NA	TRBV5-4	TRBJ1-2	NA	CASSLRDPGYGYTF	TGTGCCAGCAGCCTAAGGGACCCCGGCTATGGCTACACCTTC
NA	TRBV5-1	TRBJ1-6	NA	CASSPRTGAGSPLHF	TGCGCCAGCAGCCCCCGGACGGGCGCGGGATCACCCCTCCACTTT
NA	TRBV5-1	TRBJ1-4	NA	CASSSAGSEKLFF	TGCGCCAGCAGCTCTGCAGGGTCGGAAAAACTGTTTTTT
TRBD2	TRBV19	TRBJ2-3	NA	CASRLAGDTDTQYF	TGTGCCAGCAGACTAGCGGGTGACACAGATACGCAGTATTTT
TRBD1	TRBV3-1/TRBV3-2	TRBJ1-5	NA	CASSQVQGADQPQHF	TGTGCCAGCAGCCAAGTCCAGGGGGCGGATCAGCCCCAGCATTTT
NA	TRBV30	TRBJ2-7	NA	CAWSVGGVVYEQYF	TGTGCCTGGAGTGTTGGAGGGGTGGTCTACGAGCAGTACTTC
TRBD1	TRBV10-1	TRBJ2-7	NA	CASSESRDRNYEQYF	TGCGCCAGCAGTGAGTCGAGGGACAGAAACTACGAGCAGTACTTC
NA	TRBV27	TRBJ1-3	once	CASSFTGRLTGNTIYF	TGTGCCAGCAGTTTTACGGGACGCTTAACTGGAAACACCATATATTTT
NA	TRBV27	TRBJ1-5	NA	CASSSNLRGGGSNQPQHF	TGTGCCAGCAGTTCGAACCTCCGTGGGGGCGGGAGCAATCAGCCCCAGCATTTT
NA	TRBV30	TRBJ2-2	NA	CAWRFQNTGELFF	TGTGCCTGGAGGTTCCAAAACACCGGGGAGCTGTTTTTT
NA	TRBV5-1	TRBJ1-4	NA	CASSLVGERSEKLFF	TGCGCCAGCAGCTTGGTGGGGGAAAGGAGTGAAAAACTGTTTTTT
NA	TRBV5-1	TRBJ2-7	NA	CASSHSYEQYF	TGCGCCAGCAGCCACTCCTACGAGCAGTACTTC
NA	TRBV21-1	TRBJ1-1	NA	CASSRSGGKRDTEAFF	TGTGCCAGCAGCAGGTCCGGGGGCAAAAGGGACACTGAAGCTTTCTTT
NA	TRBV27	TRBJ2-7	NA	CASSSKGAYEQYF	TGTGCCAGCAGTTCCAAAGGGGCCTACGAGCAGTACTTC
NA	TRBV6-5	TRBJ2-7	NA	CASSRTGFEQYF	TGTGCCAGCAGCCGGACGGGGTTCGAGCAGTACTTC
NA	TRBV12-2	TRBJ2-5	NA	CASRLARVTCQETQYF	TGTGCAAGTCGCTTAGCGCGGGTAACTTGCCAAGAGACCCAGTACTTC
TRBD1	TRBV12-5	TRBJ1-1	NA	CASGLGGSRSEAFF	TGTGCTAGTGGTTTAGGGGGCTCGCGGTCTGAAGCTTTCTTT
TRBD2	TRBV7-2	TRBJ2-5	NA	CASSLAGLAGLETQYF	TGTGCCAGCAGCTTAGCGGGGCTAGCGGGACTGGAGACCCAGTACTTC
NA	TRBV11-2	TRBJ1-1	NA	CASSLRENTEAFF	TGTGCCAGCAGCTTAAGGGAGAACACTGAAGCTTTCTTT
NA	TRBV11-2	TRBJ2-3	NA	CASRPWGRGFTDTQYF	TGTGCCAGCAGGCCTTGGGGGCGGGGGTTCACAGATACGCAGTATTTT
NA	TRBV28	TRBJ1-4	NA	CASEGLPEKLFF	TGTGCCAGCGAGGGGTTACCTGAAAAACTGTTTTTT
NA	TRBV5-1	TRBJ2-1	NA	CASSLVNQGYNEQFF	TGCGCCAGCAGCTTGGTGAATCAGGGTTACAATGAGCAGTTCTTC
TRBD1	TRBV19	TRBJ1-5	NA	CASQGQGKRQPQHF	TGTGCCAGCCAGGGACAGGGGAAGAGGCAGCCCCAGCATTTT
NA	TRBV7-9	TRBJ2-1	NA	CASSLSTYNEQFF	TGTGCCAGCAGCTTATCAACCTACAATGAGCAGTTCTTC
NA	TRBV4-2	TRBJ1-5	NA	CASSQDTSQSNQPQHF	TGTGCCAGCAGCCAAGATACCAGCCAAAGCAATCAGCCCCAGCATTTT
NA	TRBV28	TRBJ2-7	few	CASSPRREQYF	TGTGCCAGCAGTCCCCGGAGGGAGCAGTACTTC
TRBD2	TRBV5-5	TRBJ2-5	NA	CASSLSLAGLQETQYF	TGTGCCAGCAGCTTGAGCCTAGCGGGATTACAAGAGACCCAGTACTTC
NA	TRBV6-1	TRBJ1-3	NA	CASSEASGNTIYF	TGTGCCAGCAGTGAAGCCTCTGGAAACACCATATATTTT
NA	TRBV6-5	TRBJ1-1	NA	CASYGATPNTEAFF	TGTGCCAGCTATGGAGCTACACCCAACACTGAAGCTTTCTTT
NA	TRBV5-6	TRBJ2-7	NA	CASSWVTGEQYF	TGTGCCAGCAGCTGGGTGACAGGCGAGCAGTACTTC
NA	TRBV5-4	TRBJ2-3	NA	CASIPDRTDTQYF	TGTGCCAGCATCCCCGACCGCACAGATACGCAGTATTTT
NA	TRBV2	TRBJ2-3	NA	CASTLGSTDTQYF	TGTGCCAGCACCTTGGGTAGCACAGATACGCAGTATTTT
NA	TRBV7-6	TRBJ2-7	NA	CASSSDRHTYEQYF	TGTGCCAGCAGCTCGGACAGACACACCTACGAGCAGTACTTC
NA	TRBV28	TRBJ1-5	NA	CASSFSPGRGSGNQPQHF	TGTGCCAGCAGTTTCAGTCCCGGGAGGGGTTCGGGCAATCAGCCCCAGCATTTT
NA	TRBV4-3	TRBJ2-7	NA	CASSLYRDGSYEQYF	TGCGCCAGCAGCCTTTACCGGGACGGATCCTACGAGCAGTACTTC
NA	TRBV18	TRBJ1-4	NA	CASSEPQGSNEKLFF	TGTGCCAGCTCAGAACCTCAGGGGTCTAATGAAAAACTGTTTTTT
NA	TRBV5-6	TRBJ1-2	NA	CASSTHVEGYTF	TGTGCCAGCAGCACCCATGTGGAAGGCTACACCTTC
TRBD1	TRBV18	TRBJ1-2	NA	CASSPPTGDGYTF	TGTGCCAGCTCACCACCGACAGGGGATGGCTACACCTTC